What follows is one T cell receptor beta chain and its context. Its antigen is not identified. This sample also contains other DNA sequences that code for the same CDR3. This CDR3 contains 11 residues. Germline V lookup: CDR1 GTSNPN, CDR2 SVGIG (reference sequence). Between the trimmed V and J ends, which lost 5 bases and 2 bases, there was a span of 3 bases. The entry originates in a study of shared clonotypes between healthy human individuals. Whole-study results and caveats: Generally, estimated richness proved larger in naive subsets than it did in memory subsets.

Sequencing used immunoSEQ multiplex PCR; TCRdb keeps in-frame clones, though not all of them. This sample yields 2 million to 2.5 million clones, of which 90% to 97% are seen a single time; 0.1% to 0.15% belongs to the top ten. The sample consisted of naive CD4+ T cells sorted from blood. This sample's subset: CD45RA+ positively selected. The V and J genes are TRBV30 and TRBJ2-2, with no clear D. The receptor was derived from a man younger than 35 in good health. The CDR3 is CAWGNTGELFF. The CDR3 DNA reads TGTGCCTGGGGTAACACCGGGGAGCTGTTTTTT. The complete variable domain, with remaining parts taken from reference TRBV30 and TRBJ2-2, reads SQTIHQWPATLVQPVGSPLSLECTVEGTSNPNLYWYRQAAGRGLQLLFYSVGIGQISSEVPQNLSASRPQDRQFILSSKKLLLSDSGFYLCAWGNTGELFFGEGSRLTVL.